These T cell receptor beta chains were read from a single sample in a study of CD8 T cells in Susac syndrome. TCRdb recomputed calls from the immunoSEQ multiplex PCR reads with MiXCR, one row per CDR3 protein. The sample yields a few hundred thousand distinct CDR3 sequences, approximately 89% seen once. Sequencing was carried out using CD8+ T cells from PBMCs. The receptors were sampled from a human donor with multiple sclerosis. Each CDR3 is given with its conserved first and last residue. The D gene is left open where the match is weak. A clone size is listed for some rows: how often the clone was seen (once, few, many), or a class if it is expanded.

j_gene: TRBJ2-5; v_gene: TRBV4-1; abundance: NA; d_gene: NA; CDR3nt: TGCGCCAGCAGCCAAATTGTCTTAGGACACAAGGAGGAGCGGGAGACCCAGTACTTC; CDR3aa: CASSQIVLGHKEERETQYF
j_gene: TRBJ1-5; v_gene: TRBV6-1; abundance: NA; d_gene: NA; CDR3nt: TGTGCCAGCAGTTCAGGGTGGGGTCAGCCCCAGCATTTT; CDR3aa: CASSSGWGQPQHF
j_gene: TRBJ2-7; v_gene: TRBV27; abundance: few; d_gene: NA; CDR3nt: TGTGCCAGCAGTTTGACCTCCACCTACGAGCAGTACTTC; CDR3aa: CASSLTSTYEQYF
j_gene: TRBJ2-4; v_gene: TRBV12-3/TRBV12-4; abundance: NA; d_gene: TRBD1; CDR3nt: TGTGCCAGCAGTTTACTAGGGACAGACAATATTCAGTACTTC; CDR3aa: CASSLLGTDNIQYF
j_gene: TRBJ1-1; v_gene: TRBV30; abundance: NA; d_gene: TRBD1; CDR3nt: TGTGCCTGGAGTGGAACAGGGGTCACTGAGGCTTTCTTT; CDR3aa: CAWSGTGVTEAFF
j_gene: TRBJ1-1; v_gene: TRBV5-1; abundance: NA; d_gene: NA; CDR3nt: TGCGCCAGCAGCTTGTCCAAGAACACTGAAGCTTTCTTT; CDR3aa: CASSLSKNTEAFF
j_gene: TRBJ1-5; v_gene: TRBV27; abundance: NA; d_gene: NA; CDR3nt: TGTGCCAGCAGTTTTGCCGGGGTAGGTCAGCCCCAGCATTTT; CDR3aa: CASSFAGVGQPQHF
j_gene: TRBJ1-1; v_gene: TRBV6-5; abundance: NA; d_gene: NA; CDR3nt: TGTGCCAGCAGTTACGGAGGGGTTATGGACACTGAAGCTTTCTTT; CDR3aa: CASSYGGVMDTEAFF
j_gene: TRBJ1-1; v_gene: TRBV27; abundance: NA; d_gene: NA; CDR3nt: TGTGCCAGCAGTTTATCGGGGACTGGATCTGAAGCTTTCTTT; CDR3aa: CASSLSGTGSEAFF
j_gene: TRBJ1-2; v_gene: TRBV2; abundance: NA; d_gene: NA; CDR3nt: TGTGCCAGCAGTGAAGAAGCGCAGGAATATGGCTACACCTTC; CDR3aa: CASSEEAQEYGYTF
j_gene: TRBJ2-7; v_gene: TRBV15; abundance: NA; d_gene: NA; CDR3nt: TGTGCCACCAGCAGAGATCGGGGCTCTACCTACGAGCAGTACTTC; CDR3aa: CATSRDRGSTYEQYF
j_gene: TRBJ1-6; v_gene: TRBV4-1; abundance: NA; d_gene: NA; CDR3nt: TGCGCCAGCAGCCAAGGCCAGGGGCTTCCACCCCTCCACTTT; CDR3aa: CASSQGQGLPPLHF
j_gene: TRBJ2-3; v_gene: TRBV7-9; abundance: NA; d_gene: TRBD1; CDR3nt: TGTGCCAGCAGCTTACCTGAACCGGGACAGGGGGCCGCAGATACGCAGTATTTT; CDR3aa: CASSLPEPGQGAADTQYF
j_gene: TRBJ1-4; v_gene: TRBV20-1; abundance: once; d_gene: NA; CDR3nt: TGCAGTGCTAGGGGGGGAGGTTTTTATGCAACTAATGAAAAACTGTTTTTT; CDR3aa: CSARGGGFYATNEKLFF
j_gene: TRBJ1-5; v_gene: TRBV27; abundance: NA; d_gene: NA; CDR3nt: TGTGCCACCCGAGGGGCAGGCAACCTCGATCAGCCCCAGCATTTT; CDR3aa: CATRGAGNLDQPQHF
j_gene: TRBJ2-7; v_gene: TRBV28; abundance: NA; d_gene: NA; CDR3nt: TGTGCCAGCAACTCCCCCCTACGGTTGTACGAGCAGTACTTC; CDR3aa: CASNSPLRLYEQYF
j_gene: TRBJ2-1; v_gene: TRBV19; abundance: NA; d_gene: TRBD2; CDR3nt: TGTGCCAGTAGTATCGCGGGGACTAGCGGGAGTAATGAGCAGTTCTTC; CDR3aa: CASSIAGTSGSNEQFF
j_gene: TRBJ1-1; v_gene: TRBV10-3; abundance: NA; d_gene: TRBD1; CDR3nt: TGTGCCATCAGTGATCTTACAGGGGGCGCCGTGAACACTGAAGCTTTCTTT; CDR3aa: CAISDLTGGAVNTEAFF
j_gene: TRBJ2-3; v_gene: TRBV6-1; abundance: NA; d_gene: TRBD2; CDR3nt: TGTGCCAGCAGTCGCGTCCCCTCAGGGACTAGCGGAGGGATCACAGATACGCAGTATTTT; CDR3aa: CASSRVPSGTSGGITDTQYF
j_gene: TRBJ1-6; v_gene: TRBV27; abundance: NA; d_gene: NA; CDR3nt: TGTGCCAGCAGTTTATCCTCAGCAGGTTCACCCCTCCACTTT; CDR3aa: CASSLSSAGSPLHF
j_gene: TRBJ1-1; v_gene: TRBV7-6; abundance: NA; d_gene: NA; CDR3nt: TGTGCCAGCAGCTTAGTCCCTCCCCTTGTGGACACTGAAGCTTTCTTT; CDR3aa: CASSLVPPLVDTEAFF
j_gene: TRBJ2-1; v_gene: TRBV5-1; abundance: few; d_gene: TRBD2; CDR3nt: TGCGCCAGCGGGACGGGACTAGCGGTCGTTGAGCAGTTCTTC; CDR3aa: CASGTGLAVVEQFF
j_gene: TRBJ1-1; v_gene: TRBV29-1; abundance: NA; d_gene: NA; CDR3nt: TGCAGCGCACCCGGGCCTCTACCTGGAGCTTTCTTT; CDR3aa: CSAPGPLPGAFF
j_gene: TRBJ1-1; v_gene: TRBV4-1; abundance: NA; d_gene: NA; CDR3nt: TGCGCCAGCAGCCTTGCCACCGGGAGCACTGAAGCTTTCTTT; CDR3aa: CASSLATGSTEAFF
j_gene: TRBJ2-4; v_gene: TRBV2; abundance: NA; d_gene: NA; CDR3nt: TGTGCCAGCAGCCCAGACCCCCAGGTGGACATTCAGTACTTC; CDR3aa: CASSPDPQVDIQYF
j_gene: TRBJ1-1; v_gene: TRBV7-9; abundance: NA; d_gene: NA; CDR3nt: TGTGCCAGCAGCTCCCTGACAGGAACTGAAGCTTTCTTT; CDR3aa: CASSSLTGTEAFF
j_gene: TRBJ2-2; v_gene: TRBV4-1; abundance: NA; d_gene: TRBD2; CDR3nt: TGCGCCAGCAGCCAAGGATGGACTAGGTACCCCGGGGAGCTGTTTTTT; CDR3aa: CASSQGWTRYPGELFF
j_gene: TRBJ2-7; v_gene: TRBV2; abundance: NA; d_gene: NA; CDR3nt: TGTGCCAGCAGTGGGGGGGCAGGGACCTACGAGCAGTACTTC; CDR3aa: CASSGGAGTYEQYF
j_gene: TRBJ2-5; v_gene: TRBV7-6; abundance: NA; d_gene: NA; CDR3nt: TGTGCCAGCAGCCGAACTAGACAGTACCTAACCCAGTACTTC; CDR3aa: CASSRTRQYLTQYF
j_gene: TRBJ2-7; v_gene: TRBV5-1; abundance: NA; d_gene: TRBD1; CDR3nt: TGCGCCAGCAGCTCACTCGGGACAGGGGGCTCATACGAGCAGTACTTC; CDR3aa: CASSSLGTGGSYEQYF
j_gene: TRBJ2-1; v_gene: TRBV15; abundance: NA; d_gene: TRBD2; CDR3nt: TGTGCCACCAGCACTACGACTAGCGGGGCCGTCGAGCAGTTCTTC; CDR3aa: CATSTTTSGAVEQFF
j_gene: TRBJ2-1; v_gene: TRBV13; abundance: NA; d_gene: TRBD1; CDR3nt: TGTGCCAGCAGCCGTAGACAGGGGAAGTCCTACAATGAGCAGTTCTTC; CDR3aa: CASSRRQGKSYNEQFF
j_gene: TRBJ2-1; v_gene: TRBV29-1; abundance: NA; d_gene: NA; CDR3nt: TGCAGCGTTGAGTTACCCTCCTACAATGAGCAGTTCTTC; CDR3aa: CSVELPSYNEQFF
j_gene: TRBJ2-7; v_gene: TRBV7-8; abundance: NA; d_gene: NA; CDR3nt: TGTGCCAGCCGGGAGCGCTTCGTCTACTACGAGCAGTACTTC; CDR3aa: CASRERFVYYEQYF
j_gene: TRBJ1-1; v_gene: TRBV11-2; abundance: once; d_gene: NA; CDR3nt: TGTGCCAGCAGCCCCGCGTGGGTTGAGAGGGACGGTTTTGGAGCTTTCTTT; CDR3aa: CASSPAWVERDGFGAFF
j_gene: TRBJ1-2; v_gene: TRBV12-3/TRBV12-4; abundance: NA; d_gene: NA; CDR3nt: TGTGCCAGCAGTTTATTGGGTTCTGATGGCTACACCTTC; CDR3aa: CASSLLGSDGYTF
j_gene: TRBJ1-6; v_gene: TRBV10-3; abundance: NA; d_gene: TRBD1; CDR3nt: TGTGCCATCAGCCCGGGACAGGGGAGTCCACCCCTCCACTTT; CDR3aa: CAISPGQGSPPLHF
j_gene: TRBJ2-1; v_gene: TRBV7-2; abundance: NA; d_gene: TRBD2; CDR3nt: TGTGCCAGCAGCTTGTTACTAGCGACCACCTCCTACAATGAGCAGTTCTTC; CDR3aa: CASSLLLATTSYNEQFF
j_gene: TRBJ2-7; v_gene: TRBV27; abundance: NA; d_gene: TRBD1; CDR3nt: TGTGCCAGCAGTCGGACAGGATTTTCCTACGAGCAGTACTTC; CDR3aa: CASSRTGFSYEQYF
j_gene: TRBJ2-2; v_gene: TRBV6-5; abundance: NA; d_gene: NA; CDR3nt: TGTGCCAGCAGTTACAATCCAGCGAACACCGGGGAGCTGTTTTTT; CDR3aa: CASSYNPANTGELFF
j_gene: TRBJ1-1; v_gene: TRBV19; abundance: NA; d_gene: TRBD1; CDR3nt: TGTGCCAGTACCCCGACCGGGACAGGGGGCAAACCAGCTGAAGCTTTCTTT; CDR3aa: CASTPTGTGGKPAEAFF
j_gene: TRBJ2-7; v_gene: TRBV10-3; abundance: NA; d_gene: TRBD1; CDR3nt: TGTGCCATCAGAATCGGGACAGGGAACTACGAGCAGTACTTC; CDR3aa: CAIRIGTGNYEQYF
j_gene: TRBJ2-7; v_gene: TRBV6-2/TRBV6-3; abundance: NA; d_gene: NA; CDR3nt: TGTGCCAGCAGTTACCAAAGTAGCGGTCCGCCATTCCTCCCTCTTCAAGACGAGCAGTACTTC; CDR3aa: CASSYQSSGPPFLPLQDEQYF
j_gene: TRBJ2-1; v_gene: TRBV4-1; abundance: NA; d_gene: NA; CDR3nt: TGCGCCAGCAGCTTACGGGACATCGCGTCCGCTTCCTACAATGAGCAGTTCTTC; CDR3aa: CASSLRDIASASYNEQFF
j_gene: TRBJ2-1; v_gene: TRBV10-3; abundance: NA; d_gene: NA; CDR3nt: TGTGCCATCAGTGAGTCGTTTGGGGCTATGGGAGACAATGAGCAGTTCTTC; CDR3aa: CAISESFGAMGDNEQFF
j_gene: TRBJ2-6; v_gene: TRBV15; abundance: once; d_gene: NA; CDR3nt: TGTGCCACCAGCAGAGTTGGGTCCCTTTCTGGGGCCAACGTCCTGACTTTC; CDR3aa: CATSRVGSLSGANVLTF
j_gene: TRBJ2-1; v_gene: TRBV6-5; abundance: NA; d_gene: NA; CDR3nt: TGTGCCAGCAGTTACTCGATGTCTAGCGCTAACAATGAGCAGTTCTTC; CDR3aa: CASSYSMSSANNEQFF